This is a list of T cell receptor beta chains from one sample in a study of CD8 T cells in ankylosing spondylitis. One entry per CDR3 protein results from TCRdb running MiXCR on the 5' RACE reads. Among about 120,000 distinct CDR3 sequences listed, approximately 14% were seen once. Specimen: blood, either unsorted or a sorted T cell fraction (not recorded which). These receptor sequences come from a female donor with ankylosing spondylitis or in good health (not recorded which). The CDR3 runs from the conserved cysteine through the conserved F or W. The D gene is left open where the match is weak. Clone size is stated in some rows and not others, as once, few, many or a class when expanded.

d_gene: .; abundance: many; v_gene: TRBV20-1; j_gene: TRBJ2-3; CDR3nt: TGCAGTGCTAGAGCGAGGGGAACTAGCACAGATACGCAGTATTTT; CDR3aa: CSARARGTSTDTQYF
d_gene: .; abundance: many; v_gene: TRBV12-3/TRBV12-4; j_gene: TRBJ1-5; CDR3nt: TGTGCCAGCAGAGGTAGCAATCAGCCCCAGCATTTT; CDR3aa: CASRGSNQPQHF
d_gene: .; abundance: few; v_gene: TRBV19; j_gene: TRBJ2-1; CDR3nt: TGTGCCAGTAGCAGGAACGGTGAGCAGTTCTTC; CDR3aa: CASSRNGEQFF
d_gene: .; abundance: many; v_gene: TRBV7-3; j_gene: TRBJ2-5; CDR3nt: TGTGCCAGCAGCCGACAGGACCAAGAGACCCAGTACTTC; CDR3aa: CASSRQDQETQYF
d_gene: TRBD1; abundance: .; v_gene: TRBV6-5; j_gene: TRBJ1-4; CDR3nt: TGTGCCAGCATTTACCGGGACAGGGTACCCGAAAAACTGTTTTTT; CDR3aa: CASIYRDRVPEKLFF
d_gene: TRBD1; abundance: .; v_gene: TRBV6-1; j_gene: TRBJ1-2; CDR3nt: TGTGCCAGCAGCCAGGACAGGGAGATCTATGGCTACACCTTC; CDR3aa: CASSQDREIYGYTF
d_gene: TRBD1; abundance: few; v_gene: TRBV7-9; j_gene: TRBJ2-7; CDR3nt: TGTGCCAGCAGCGGAGACAGGGGCTCGAACGAGCAGTACTTC; CDR3aa: CASSGDRGSNEQYF
d_gene: .; abundance: .; v_gene: TRBV5-5; j_gene: TRBJ2-1; CDR3nt: TGTGCCAGCAGCTTGGGGGTGGGGGGCAACTCTTACAATGAGCAGTTCTTC; CDR3aa: CASSLGVGGNSYNEQFF
d_gene: .; abundance: .; v_gene: TRBV9; j_gene: TRBJ2-4; CDR3nt: TGTGCCAGCAGCACCGAGAGCGGAGACATTCAGTACTTC; CDR3aa: CASSTESGDIQYF
d_gene: TRBD2; abundance: .; v_gene: TRBV5-1; j_gene: TRBJ2-2; CDR3nt: TGCGCCAGCAGCCGGACTAGCGGGGGAGTTTTTCCCGGGGAGCTGTTTTTT; CDR3aa: CASSRTSGGVFPGELFF
d_gene: TRBD1; abundance: few; v_gene: TRBV5-6; j_gene: TRBJ2-6; CDR3nt: TGTGCCAGCAGCCTGGGACAGGGGTACTCTGGGGCCAACGTCCTGACTTTC; CDR3aa: CASSLGQGYSGANVLTF
d_gene: .; abundance: few; v_gene: TRBV20-1; j_gene: TRBJ1-1; CDR3nt: TGCAGTGCTAGACCGAGGGGGACTGAAGCTTTCTTT; CDR3aa: CSARPRGTEAFF
d_gene: .; abundance: few; v_gene: TRBV20-1; j_gene: TRBJ1-5; CDR3nt: TGCAGTGCTAGACTAAAACTGGGACTTGCTGGTCAGCCCCAGCATTTT; CDR3aa: CSARLKLGLAGQPQHF
d_gene: .; abundance: many; v_gene: TRBV29-1; j_gene: TRBJ2-2; CDR3nt: TGCAGCGCCGGACGCACAACGGGAGCCACCGGGGAGCTGTTTTTT; CDR3aa: CSAGRTTGATGELFF
d_gene: .; abundance: .; v_gene: TRBV11-3; j_gene: TRBJ2-2; CDR3nt: TGTGCCAGCACCGACGAGGGGTTCGCGAACACCGGGGAGCTGTTTTTT; CDR3aa: CASTDEGFANTGELFF
d_gene: .; abundance: many; v_gene: TRBV15; j_gene: TRBJ2-7; CDR3nt: TGTGCCACGAGCCGAAGGGACTTCGAGCAGTACTTC; CDR3aa: CATSRRDFEQYF
d_gene: .; abundance: once; v_gene: TRBV20-1; j_gene: TRBJ2-2; CDR3nt: TGCAGTACTAGGGAACTTCAGAACACCGGGGAGCTGTTTTTT; CDR3aa: CSTRELQNTGELFF
d_gene: .; abundance: many; v_gene: TRBV2; j_gene: TRBJ2-2; CDR3nt: TGTGCCAGCAGTAGCGGGTCCCACACCGGGGAGCTGTTTTTT; CDR3aa: CASSSGSHTGELFF
d_gene: TRBD1; abundance: few; v_gene: TRBV7-9; j_gene: TRBJ2-3; CDR3nt: TGTGCCAGCAGCCCACAGGGGATTAGGGCAGATACGCAGTATTTT; CDR3aa: CASSPQGIRADTQYF
d_gene: TRBD1; abundance: few; v_gene: TRBV12-3/TRBV12-4; j_gene: TRBJ2-7; CDR3nt: TGTGCCAGCAGCCCCGACACGCTGCGGACAGGGGCCTACGAGCAGTACTTC; CDR3aa: CASSPDTLRTGAYEQYF
d_gene: .; abundance: few; v_gene: TRBV7-3; j_gene: TRBJ2-3; CDR3nt: TGTGCCAGCAGCTTAGGCCCCGCCTGGGATACGCAGTATTTT; CDR3aa: CASSLGPAWDTQYF
d_gene: TRBD1; abundance: many; v_gene: TRBV2; j_gene: TRBJ1-5; CDR3nt: TGTGCGGGACAGGGGGCGAATCAGCCCCAGCATTTT; CDR3aa: CAGQGANQPQHF
d_gene: TRBD1; abundance: .; v_gene: TRBV5-1; j_gene: TRBJ2-1; CDR3nt: TGCGCCAGCAGCTTGGGGGGACAGGGCTACAATGAGCAGTTCTTC; CDR3aa: CASSLGGQGYNEQFF
d_gene: TRBD2; abundance: many; v_gene: TRBV5-1; j_gene: TRBJ2-7; CDR3nt: TGCGCCAGCAACCCGACTAGCGGGAGTCTCGAGCAGTACTTC; CDR3aa: CASNPTSGSLEQYF
d_gene: .; abundance: many; v_gene: TRBV5-5; j_gene: TRBJ2-7; CDR3nt: TGTGCCAGCAGCTTTAACATCGGTGGGACCTACGAGCAGTACTTC; CDR3aa: CASSFNIGGTYEQYF
d_gene: .; abundance: .; v_gene: TRBV6-5; j_gene: TRBJ1-2; CDR3nt: TGTGCCAGCAGTTCCGACTCCCGGGGGTTTAACTATGGCTACACCTTC; CDR3aa: CASSSDSRGFNYGYTF
d_gene: .; abundance: few; v_gene: TRBV3-1; j_gene: TRBJ2-5; CDR3nt: TGTGCCAGCAGCCTCGTATTGAGGGGACTTGGGGTGGAGACCCAGTACTTC; CDR3aa: CASSLVLRGLGVETQYF
d_gene: TRBD2; abundance: .; v_gene: TRBV5-1; j_gene: TRBJ2-3; CDR3nt: TGCGCCAGCAGCTTGTTGGCGGGGGGCGTTACAGATACGCAGTATTTT; CDR3aa: CASSLLAGGVTDTQYF
d_gene: TRBD2; abundance: few; v_gene: TRBV12-3/TRBV12-4; j_gene: TRBJ2-5; CDR3nt: TGTGCCAGCAGCCGGACTAGCGGGATGGAGACCCAGTACTTC; CDR3aa: CASSRTSGMETQYF
d_gene: .; abundance: few; v_gene: TRBV20-1; j_gene: TRBJ1-5; CDR3nt: TGCAGTGCTACAACAGGGAGCCATAGCAATCAGCCCCAGCATTTT; CDR3aa: CSATTGSHSNQPQHF
d_gene: .; abundance: .; v_gene: TRBV11-1; j_gene: TRBJ2-1; CDR3nt: TGTGCCAGCAGCTTAGGACTTCTATCCTACAATGGGCAGTTCTTC; CDR3aa: CASSLGLLSYNGQFF
d_gene: .; abundance: many; v_gene: TRBV7-9; j_gene: TRBJ1-5; CDR3nt: TGTGCCAGCAGCTACGACAGGCATCAGCCCCAGCATTTT; CDR3aa: CASSYDRHQPQHF
d_gene: .; abundance: .; v_gene: TRBV15; j_gene: TRBJ2-1; CDR3nt: TGTGCCACCAGCAGAGATACTAATGAGCAGTTCTTC; CDR3aa: CATSRDTNEQFF
d_gene: .; abundance: few; v_gene: TRBV20-1; j_gene: TRBJ2-3; CDR3nt: TGCAGTGCTAGAAATGACAGAGCAGATACGCAGTATTTT; CDR3aa: CSARNDRADTQYF
d_gene: TRBD1; abundance: many; v_gene: TRBV29-1; j_gene: TRBJ2-3; CDR3nt: TGCAGCGTTGGGCAGGGGGCCACAGATACGCAGTATTTT; CDR3aa: CSVGQGATDTQYF
d_gene: .; abundance: many; v_gene: TRBV5-1; j_gene: TRBJ1-4; CDR3nt: TGCGCCAGCAGCTTGGGCGGTGAAAAACTGTTTTTT; CDR3aa: CASSLGGEKLFF
d_gene: .; abundance: many; v_gene: TRBV28; j_gene: TRBJ2-7; CDR3nt: TGTGCCAGCACCCATGGGGTTCTAACCTACGAGCAGTACTTC; CDR3aa: CASTHGVLTYEQYF
d_gene: .; abundance: few; v_gene: TRBV7-2; j_gene: TRBJ2-2; CDR3nt: TGTGCCAGCAGCCCTTCCTGGGTTCCCACCGGGGAGCTGTTTTTT; CDR3aa: CASSPSWVPTGELFF
d_gene: TRBD2; abundance: .; v_gene: TRBV10-3; j_gene: TRBJ2-1; CDR3nt: TGTGCCATCAGGGGACTAGCGGGAATCGATGAGCAGTTCTTC; CDR3aa: CAIRGLAGIDEQFF
d_gene: .; abundance: many; v_gene: TRBV9; j_gene: TRBJ2-3; CDR3nt: TGTGCCAGCAGCGTAGTCGCCACTGTGCGGGGGCCACCTCTGGATACGCAGTATTTT; CDR3aa: CASSVVATVRGPPLDTQYF
d_gene: .; abundance: many; v_gene: TRBV29-1; j_gene: TRBJ1-5; CDR3nt: TGCAGCGTTGTTACGAAGCAGGGAGGGAGCAATCAGCCCCAGCATTTT; CDR3aa: CSVVTKQGGSNQPQHF
d_gene: .; abundance: .; v_gene: TRBV3-1; j_gene: TRBJ2-1; CDR3nt: TGTGCCAGCAGCCAAGGTTGGGGTAAGCGAGATAGCTCCTACAATGAGCAGTTCTTC; CDR3aa: CASSQGWGKRDSSYNEQFF
d_gene: .; abundance: .; v_gene: TRBV20-1; j_gene: TRBJ1-1; CDR3nt: TGCAGTGCTAGAGATCTGATTGGGGGTTCGGACACTGAAGCTTTCTTT; CDR3aa: CSARDLIGGSDTEAFF
d_gene: TRBD1; abundance: .; v_gene: TRBV12-3/TRBV12-4; j_gene: TRBJ2-2; CDR3nt: TGTGCCAGCAGTTTCGACAGGGGTGGGACCGGGGAGCTGTTTTTT; CDR3aa: CASSFDRGGTGELFF
d_gene: TRBD1; abundance: .; v_gene: TRBV5-1; j_gene: TRBJ1-5; CDR3nt: TGCGCCAGCAGCCCTACCGGACAGGAACGTGGTCAGCCCCAGCATTTT; CDR3aa: CASSPTGQERGQPQHF
d_gene: .; abundance: many; v_gene: TRBV12-3/TRBV12-4; j_gene: TRBJ2-4; CDR3nt: TGTGCCAGCACCCCGAGCCCGGGCAAAAACATTCAGTACTTC; CDR3aa: CASTPSPGKNIQYF
d_gene: .; abundance: few; v_gene: TRBV24-1; j_gene: TRBJ2-3; CDR3nt: TGTGCCACCAGTGTACAGGAGAGCACAGATACGCAGTATTTT; CDR3aa: CATSVQESTDTQYF
d_gene: TRBD2; abundance: .; v_gene: TRBV19; j_gene: TRBJ2-1; CDR3nt: TGTGCCAGTAGTATAGGACTAGCGGGAGGCGGGGATGAGCAGTTCTTC; CDR3aa: CASSIGLAGGGDEQFF
d_gene: TRBD1; abundance: many; v_gene: TRBV5-1; j_gene: TRBJ1-1; CDR3nt: TGCGCCAGCAGCTTGGCGGGACAGATGAACACTGAAGCTTTCTTT; CDR3aa: CASSLAGQMNTEAFF
d_gene: .; abundance: many; v_gene: TRBV5-1; j_gene: TRBJ2-5; CDR3nt: TGCGCCAGCAACCCGGTGGGGCTTCAAGAGACCCAGTACTTC; CDR3aa: CASNPVGLQETQYF
d_gene: TRBD2; abundance: many; v_gene: TRBV20-1; j_gene: TRBJ2-1; CDR3nt: TGCAGTGCTGCCCGAGGGACTAATAACAATGAGCAGTTCTTC; CDR3aa: CSAARGTNNNEQFF
d_gene: .; abundance: .; v_gene: TRBV20-1; j_gene: TRBJ1-2; CDR3nt: TGCAGTGCTAGACAGCTCTATGGCTACACCTTC; CDR3aa: CSARQLYGYTF
d_gene: .; abundance: .; v_gene: TRBV29-1; j_gene: TRBJ2-7; CDR3nt: TGCAGCGTTGCGACAAGCTACGAGCAGTACTTC; CDR3aa: CSVATSYEQYF
d_gene: .; abundance: many; v_gene: TRBV20-1; j_gene: TRBJ2-7; CDR3nt: TGCAGTGCTAGAGCTAGCGAACCATACTCCTACGAGCAGTACTTC; CDR3aa: CSARASEPYSYEQYF
d_gene: TRBD1; abundance: .; v_gene: TRBV24-1; j_gene: TRBJ2-1; CDR3nt: TGTGCCACCAGTGACCCTACAGGGGGCGCTTTCCGTGAGCAGTTCTTC; CDR3aa: CATSDPTGGAFREQFF